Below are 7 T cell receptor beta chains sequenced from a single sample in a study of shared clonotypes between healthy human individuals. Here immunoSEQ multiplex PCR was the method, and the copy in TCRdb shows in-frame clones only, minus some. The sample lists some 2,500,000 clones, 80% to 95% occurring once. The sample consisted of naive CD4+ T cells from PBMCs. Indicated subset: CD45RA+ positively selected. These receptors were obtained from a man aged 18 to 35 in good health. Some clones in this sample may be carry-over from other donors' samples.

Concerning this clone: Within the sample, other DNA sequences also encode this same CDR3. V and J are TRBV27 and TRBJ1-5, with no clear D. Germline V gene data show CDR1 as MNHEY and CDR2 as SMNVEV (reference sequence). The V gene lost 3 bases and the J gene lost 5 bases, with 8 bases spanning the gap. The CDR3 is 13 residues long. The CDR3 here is CASSFGRDQPQHF. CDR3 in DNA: TGTGCCAGCAGTTTCGGGCGCGATCAGCCCCAGCATTTT.

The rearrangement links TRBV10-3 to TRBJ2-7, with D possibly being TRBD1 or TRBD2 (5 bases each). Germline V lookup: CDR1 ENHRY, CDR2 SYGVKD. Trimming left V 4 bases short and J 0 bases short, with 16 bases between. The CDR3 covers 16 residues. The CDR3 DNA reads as TGTGCCATCAGTGGGGGACCAGCCTCCGGCTCCTACGAGCAGTACTTC. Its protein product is CAISGGPASGSYEQYF.

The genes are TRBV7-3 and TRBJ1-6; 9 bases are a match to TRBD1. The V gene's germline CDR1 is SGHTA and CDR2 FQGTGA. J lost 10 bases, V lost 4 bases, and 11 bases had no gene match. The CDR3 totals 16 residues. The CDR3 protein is CASSSTGTGMGSPLHF. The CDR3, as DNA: TGTGCCAGCAGCTCAACCGGGACAGGGATGGGCTCACCCCTCCACTTT.

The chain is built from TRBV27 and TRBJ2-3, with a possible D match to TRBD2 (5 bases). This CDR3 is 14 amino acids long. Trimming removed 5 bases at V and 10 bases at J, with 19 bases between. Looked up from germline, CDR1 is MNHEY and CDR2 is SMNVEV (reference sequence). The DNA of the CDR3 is TGTGCCAGCAGTCCTCAGGACTTCCCCGGGTCGCAGTATTTT. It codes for CASSPQDFPGSQYF.

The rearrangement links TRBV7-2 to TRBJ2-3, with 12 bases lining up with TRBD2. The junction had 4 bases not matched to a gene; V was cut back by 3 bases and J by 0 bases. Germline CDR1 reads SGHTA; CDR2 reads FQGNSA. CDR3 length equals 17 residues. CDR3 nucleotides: TGTGCCAGCAGCTTCCAGACTAGCGGGGGTAGCACAGATACGCAGTATTTT. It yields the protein CASSFQTSGGSTDTQYF.

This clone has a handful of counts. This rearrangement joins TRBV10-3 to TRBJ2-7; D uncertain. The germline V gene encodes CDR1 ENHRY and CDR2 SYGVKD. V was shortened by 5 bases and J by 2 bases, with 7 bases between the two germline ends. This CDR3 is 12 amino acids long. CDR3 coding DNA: TGTGCCATCAGTTCAACAGCCTACGAGCAGTACTTC. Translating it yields CAISSTAYEQYF.

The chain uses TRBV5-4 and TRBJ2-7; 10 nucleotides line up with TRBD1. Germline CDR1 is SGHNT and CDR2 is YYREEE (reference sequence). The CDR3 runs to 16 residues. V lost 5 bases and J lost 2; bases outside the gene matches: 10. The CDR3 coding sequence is TGTGCCAGCAGTCCCGGAAGGGACAGGGGAGCCTACGAGCAGTACTTC. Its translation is CASSPGRDRGAYEQYF. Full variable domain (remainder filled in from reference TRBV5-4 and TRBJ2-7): ETGVTQSPTHLIKTRGQQVTLRCSSQSGHNTVSWYQQALGQGPQFIFQYYREEENGRGNFPPRFSGLQFPNYSSELNVNALELDDSALYLCASSPGRDRGAYEQYFGPGTRLTVT.